Below, 9 T cell receptor beta chains from the same sample are listed, as sequenced in a study of T cells after yellow fever vaccination. TCRdb reprocessed the 5' RACE reads with MiXCR, giving one entry per CDR3 protein. The sample shows over 130,000 distinct CDR3 sequences, 7.7% of them seen only once. Sequences were derived from CD4+ T cells sorted from PBMCs, sampled 5 days after the yellow fever booster vaccination. The receptors originated from a man aged 30-40 years who received the YFV17D yellow fever vaccine.

This clonotype was counted many times. V usage is TRBV12-3 or TRBV12-4 and J usage is TRBJ2-7; either TRBD1 or TRBD2 may supply D (6 bases each). The CDR3 extends over 13 amino acids. Trimming pared 8 bases from V and 2 bases from J, leaving 13 bases between. In nucleotides, the CDR3 is TGTGCCAGCCGAGGGGGGCAACCCTACGAGCAGTACTTC. Translating it yields CASRGGQPYEQYF.

The sample holds many counts of this clonotype. The chain uses TRBV20-1 and TRBJ2-2, with a tentative D call TRBD2 (6 bases). The germline gives CDR1 DFQATT, CDR2 SNEGSKA (reference sequence). V shed 0 bases and J shed 4 bases, with 12 bases lying between them. There are 15 residues in the CDR3. The CDR3 nucleotides read TGCAGTGCTAGAGACGGGAGTCGGGGCACCGGGGAGCTGTTTTTT. It specifies CSARDGSRGTGELFF.

There are many counts of this clonotype. The chain recombines TRBV5-1 with TRBJ2-5, with 7 bases matching TRBD1. The V segment lost 2 bases and the J segment 7 bases; nucleotides outside the gene matches: 5. Germline CDR1 is SGHRS and CDR2 is YFSETQ. The CDR3 has 13 amino acids. Here the CDR3 reads CASSFDREGTQYF. DNA of the CDR3: TGCGCCAGCAGCTTTGACAGGGAAGGGACCCAGTACTTC.

The chain combines TRBV4-2 with TRBJ2-7, with TRBD2 matching over 13 bases. CDR3 size: 15 residues. Germline trimming cut 5 bases from V and 1 base from J; bases unmatched to any gene: 2. Germline V gene lookup returns CDR1 LGHNA and CDR2 YNFKEQ. CDR3 in amino acids: CASSKGLAGSYEQYF. The CDR3 DNA sequence: TGTGCCAGCAGCAAGGGACTAGCGGGATCCTACGAGCAGTACTTC.

This clonotype has a count of ten or more. CDR3 residues: CASTSMTGAISGANVLTF. CDR3 sequence (DNA): TGTGCCAGCACCTCAATGACAGGGGCCATCTCTGGGGCCAACGTCCTGACTTTC. The chain links TRBV11-2 to TRBJ2-6; 8 bases are shared with TRBD1. Trimming cost V 7 bases and J 0 bases; bases outside gene matches: 11. The germline V gene has CDR1 SGHAT and CDR2 FQNNGV. This CDR3 is built from 18 residues.

A remark on this clonotype: This may be a read error, as it is one base from a much larger clone. The V gene is TRBV6-2 or TRBV6-3, the J gene TRBJ2-1, with 11 bases aligning to TRBD2. The V gene's germline CDR1 is MNHEY and CDR2 SVGEGT. There are 16 residues in the CDR3. CDR3 DNA: TGTGCCAGCAGTCGACTAGCGGGATACTCCTACAATAAGCAGTTCTTC. Its protein is CASSRLAGYSYNKQFF.

This clonotype was picked up many times. The rearrangement links TRBV19 to TRBJ2-5; 9 nucleotides align to TRBD1. From germline, CDR1 is LNHDA and CDR2 SQIVND (reference sequence). The CDR3 is 15 residues long. V shed 9 bases and J 5 bases; nucleotides not matched to a gene: 13. The CDR3 loop reads CASSTGTGSRETQYF. The DNA for the CDR3 is TGTGCCAGCTCAACCGGGACAGGGAGTAGGGAGACCCAGTACTTC.

This clonotype was recorded at least ten times. The V and J genes are TRBV6-2 or TRBV6-3 and TRBJ2-7; TRBD1 aligns across 7 bases. Germline CDR1 is MNHEY and CDR2 is SVGEGT. The CDR3 has 13 amino acids. V shed 6 bases, J shed 3 bases, and the junction held 5 bases outside the gene matches. In nucleotides, the CDR3 is TGTGCCAGCAGGCCCGGGGACAGCTACGAGCAGTACTTC. This codes for CASRPGDSYEQYF.

Ten or more counts support this clonotype. The V and J genes are TRBV7-9 and TRBJ2-7; 8 nucleotides line up with TRBD2. V lost 7 bases to trimming and J lost 2 bases; unmatched junction nucleotides: 7. CDR1 SEHNR and CDR2 FQNEAQ come from the germline V gene (reference sequence). The CDR3 spans 14 residues. CDR3 DNA: TGTGCCAGCACGGCGGGAGCGGGAGCCTACGAGCAGTACTTC. It specifies CASTAGAGAYEQYF.